A selection of T cell receptor beta chains follows, all from one sample in a study of early stage breast cancer tumors. The assay was immunoSEQ multiplex PCR, and TCRdb's table has in-frame clones only and misses some. In the table there are around 78,000 clones, 65% to 80% of which are singletons. Sequenced material: blood. The source is a person aged 60 to 70 with breast cancer. The CDR3 runs from the conserved cysteine through the conserved F or W. The D gene is left open where the match is weak. Expanded clones are given a class, and other clones once, few, many or no size at all.

>16|.|once|TRBV11-2|TRBJ2-5
TGTGCCAGCAGCCCCTCATCCGGGACACTAGGGGGGACCCAGTACTTC
CASSPSSGTLGGTQYF
>16|TRBD2|.|TRBV7-2|TRBJ2-5
TGTGCCAGCAGCCTCGGACTAGCGGGAGCGTCGGAGACCCAGTACTTC
CASSLGLAGASETQYF
>15|.|.|TRBV7-7|TRBJ2-5
TGTGCTAGCAGCTTAAGCGGTCCGCCAGAAGAGACCCAGTACTTC
CASSLSGPPEETQYF
>16|.|.|TRBV9|TRBJ2-2
TGTGCCAGCAGCGTAAGGGAGGGGGCGAACACCGGGGAGCTGTTTTTT
CASSVREGANTGELFF
>13|.|.|TRBV2|TRBJ2-2
TGTGCCAGCAGTGAAGTAAGCACCGGGGAGCTGTTTTTT
CASSEVSTGELFF
>16|TRBD1|few|TRBV7-8|TRBJ1-6
TGTGCCAGCAGCCCGCCAAGGACAGGTTTTTATTCACCCCTCCACTTT
CASSPPRTGFYSPLHF
>18|.|.|TRBV7-6|TRBJ2-5
TGTGCCAGCAGCTTAGGTCCTAGGGGGAAAGGGGCCCAAGAGACCCAGTACTTC
CASSLGPRGKGAQETQYF
>14|.|.|TRBV11-3|TRBJ2-3
TGTGCCAGCAGCACCCGAAGGGATACAGATACGCAGTATTTT
CASSTRRDTDTQYF
>13|.|.|TRBV10-1|TRBJ1-6
TGCGCCAGCAGTGAAGTGAGATTTTCACCCCTCCACTTT
CASSEVRFSPLHF
>15|.|.|TRBV6-1|TRBJ1-5
TGTGCCAGCAGTGAAGCTGGGGGGATCAATCAGCCCCAGCATTTT
CASSEAGGINQPQHF
>13|.|once|TRBV2|TRBJ1-2
TGTGCCAGCACCGAGGGACGGACCTATGGCTACACCTTC
CASTEGRTYGYTF
>13|.|.|TRBV6-5|TRBJ2-7
TGTGCCAGCAGTTACGGGGGGACCTACGAGCAGTACTTC
CASSYGGTYEQYF
>18|.|.|TRBV7-2|TRBJ2-1
TGTGCCAGCAGAAGGGGAGTCCCTGGACCTAGGCAAGACAATGAGCAGTTCTTC
CASRRGVPGPRQDNEQFF
>16|TRBD2|.|TRBV9|TRBJ2-3
TGTGCCAGCAGCGTAGCTTCAGCGGGGGGGCTGAATACGCAGTATTTT
CASSVASAGGLNTQYF
>12|.|.|TRBV11-3|TRBJ2-1
TGTGCCAGCAGCTTTTATCCCAATGAGCAGTTCTTC
CASSFYPNEQFF
>12|.|.|TRBV2|TRBJ2-7
TGTGCCAGCCGCCAGGTGGACTACGAGCAGTACTTC
CASRQVDYEQYF
>13|.|once|TRBV11-2|TRBJ2-7
TGTGCCAGCAGGACCATCGGGGTCCACGAGCAGTACTTC
CASRTIGVHEQYF
>13|.|once|TRBV2|TRBJ1-3
TGTGCCAGCAGGGCAGGGCCTGGAAACACCATATATTTT
CASRAGPGNTIYF
>13|TRBD1|.|TRBV5-1|TRBJ1-6
TGCGCCAGCCGGGACAGGGAAAATTCACCCCTCCACTTT
CASRDRENSPLHF
>20|TRBD1|.|TRBV9|TRBJ2-3
TGTGCCAGCAGCCCCGGGACAGGGGAGTTTCGGACTAGCCTCACAGATACGCAGTATTTT
CASSPGTGEFRTSLTDTQYF
>14|.|.|TRBV10-2|TRBJ2-7
TGCGCCAGCAGTGTTCAGGCCACAGGTGGCGAGCAGTACTTC
CASSVQATGGEQYF
>16|.|.|TRBV11-2|TRBJ1-3
TGTGCCAGCAGCTTAGAGGGGAAGAGCTCTGGAAACACCATATATTTT
CASSLEGKSSGNTIYF
>13|.|.|TRBV30|TRBJ1-5
TGTGCCTGGAGTGCCGGGACGGATCAGCCCCAGCATTTT
CAWSAGTDQPQHF
>15|TRBD2|.|TRBV6-5|TRBJ2-7
TGTGCCAGCAGTCACAATAGCGGGGCAGCCTACGAGCAGTACTTC
CASSHNSGAAYEQYF
>12|.|.|TRBV19|TRBJ2-7
TGTGCCAGTGGTAGCGGCTTCTACGAGCAGTACTTC
CASGSGFYEQYF
>14|TRBD1|few|TRBV5-1|TRBJ2-3
TGCGCCAGCAGCCAACAGGGGTTTACAGATACGCAGTATTTT
CASSQQGFTDTQYF
>14|.|.|TRBV18|TRBJ2-2
TGTGCCAGCTCACCTTTAGGGGCGCCCGGGGAGCTGTTTTTT
CASSPLGAPGELFF
>13|.|.|TRBV25-1|TRBJ2-5
TGTGCCAGCGGGGACCCCGGGGGAGAGACCCAGTACTTC
CASGDPGGETQYF
>15|.|.|TRBV27|TRBJ2-1
TGTGCCAGCAGTTTACAACCCTCCCTTACCAATGAGCAGTTCTTC
CASSLQPSLTNEQFF
>11|.|.|TRBV27|TRBJ2-2
TGTGCCAGCAATGTGACCGGGGAGCTGTTTTTT
CASNVTGELFF
>17|TRBD2|.|TRBV27|TRBJ2-3
TGTGCCAGCAGTTTCTTTGGGGCTAGCGGAAGCACAGATACGCAGTATTTT
CASSFFGASGSTDTQYF